This TCR beta chain was captured in a study of vaccination effects on CD4 cells after COVID-19. General observations from the study: In people who had recovered, most post-vaccine spike-reactive clones were new vaccine-induced clones.

Method: immunoSEQ multiplex PCR; TCRdb's copy keeps in-frame clones and lacks some. Among around 49,000 clones, more than 60% were seen once, and the ten largest hold around a third. CDR1 and CDR2 (germline): SGHTA, FQGNSA. CDR3 length equals 14 residues. V was shortened by 2 bases and J by 6 bases, with 14 bases between the two germline ends. Note on this clone: Its target is not known.

After expansion with viral peptide pools in the ViraFEST assay, antigen-specific CD4+ T cells were sequenced. Following a roughly ten-day culture, CD4+ T cells were purified. The person had a PCR-confirmed SARS-CoV-2 infection during March to December 2020. This rearrangement joins TRBV7-2 to TRBJ2-7, with no clear D. This TCR came from a human donor who had a prior SARS-CoV-2 infection. The starting material was CD4+ T cells from PBMCs cultured with a peptide pool, obtained before COVID-19 vaccination. The CDR3 here is CASSLSGPFSEQYF. In DNA, the CDR3 is TGTGCCAGCAGCTTATCCGGACCATTTTCCGAGCAGTACTTC. Looking up the rest from reference TRBV7-2 and TRBJ2-7 gives the full variable domain: GAGVSQSPSNKVTEKGKDVELRCDPISGHTALYWYRQSLGQGLEFLIYFQGNSAPDKSGLPSDRFSAERTGGSVSTLTIQRTQQEDSAVYLCASSLSGPFSEQYFGPGTRLTVT.